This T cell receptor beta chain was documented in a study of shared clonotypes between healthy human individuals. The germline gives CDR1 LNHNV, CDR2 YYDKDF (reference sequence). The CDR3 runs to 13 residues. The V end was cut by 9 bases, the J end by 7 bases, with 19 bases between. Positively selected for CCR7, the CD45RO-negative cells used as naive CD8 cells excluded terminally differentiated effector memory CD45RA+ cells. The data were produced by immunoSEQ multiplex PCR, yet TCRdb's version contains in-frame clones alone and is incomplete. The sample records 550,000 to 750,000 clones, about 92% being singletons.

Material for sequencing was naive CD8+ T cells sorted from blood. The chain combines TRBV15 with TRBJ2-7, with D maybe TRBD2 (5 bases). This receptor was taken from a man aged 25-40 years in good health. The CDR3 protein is CATSLVGVREQYF. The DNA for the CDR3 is TGTGCCACTTCTTTGGTGGGAGTTCGGGAGCAGTACTTC.